This TCR beta chain was recovered during a study of blood T cell repertoires in COVID-19. This clone was counted a few times. V shed 6 bases, J shed 4 bases, and the junction held 5 bases outside the gene matches. Germline assignment: CDR1 SNHLY and CDR2 FYNNEI. The CDR3 has 15 residues. Method: immunoSEQ multiplex PCR; TCRdb's copy keeps in-frame clones and lacks some. The repertoire holds approximately 300,000 clones, with roughly nine tenths as singletons. Categorization into cohorts depended on clinical history that participants reported. J is TRBJ2-3 and V is TRBV2; 12 bases line up with TRBD1. The TCR comes from a man aged 60 to 69 who had recovered from COVID-19. Sequencing used PBMCs or T cells enriched from blood (not recorded which). CDR3 coding DNA: TGTGCCAGCAGGGGACAGGGGGCGGGAGCAGATACGCAGTATTTT. Translated, it gives CASRGQGAGADTQYF.